The source of this T cell receptor (beta chain) is a study of blood T cells in healthy people across ages. Primed by a sample-barcoded 5' primer and a J-beta primer mix, a second PCR proceeded for roughly 6 to 12 cycles. MiXCR, applied by TCRdb to the 5' RACE reads, yields one record per CDR3 protein. The table shows around 1,000,000 distinct CDR3 sequences, with approximately 25% occurring only once. Notes on this clonotype: Its antigen is not known.

The V gene lost 3 bases and the J gene lost 2 bases, with 11 bases spanning the gap. This CDR3 region has 14 residues. Per germline, CDR1 SQVTM and CDR2 ANQGSEA. Broader study findings: It was the long-lived donors that had more naive CD4+ cells and higher diversity than aged donors.

The same specimen was also included in a second study, on T cells of mothers and their children. That paper notes: In each mother, TCR beta CDR3 reads exceeded 8.5 million; in each child, they numbered some 2.8 million. Unrelated mother-child pairs always had slightly, but never significantly, lower normalized overlap than related pairs.

The TCR comes from a girl under 10 years old in good health. The rearrangement uses TRBV29-1 and TRBJ2-1, with a weak D call TRBD2 (6 bases). The material sequenced was blood. The CDR3 DNA reads TGCAGCGTTGACGGAGGGAGCACCTACAATGAGCAGTTCTTC. This gives the protein CSVDGGSTYNEQFF.